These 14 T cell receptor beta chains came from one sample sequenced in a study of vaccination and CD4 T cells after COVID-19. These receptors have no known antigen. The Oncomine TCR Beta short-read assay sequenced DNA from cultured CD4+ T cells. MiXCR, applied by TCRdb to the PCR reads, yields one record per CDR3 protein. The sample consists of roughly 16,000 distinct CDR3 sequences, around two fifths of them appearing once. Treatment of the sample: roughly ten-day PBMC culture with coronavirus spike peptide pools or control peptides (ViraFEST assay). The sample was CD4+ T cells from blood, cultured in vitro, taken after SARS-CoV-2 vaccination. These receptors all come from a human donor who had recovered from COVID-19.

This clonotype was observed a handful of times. In DNA form, the CDR3 reads TGCAGTGCCCTTAGCGGGACGACCTACGAGCAGTACTTC. This codes for CSALSGTTYEQYF. This chain links TRBV20-1 with TRBJ2-7, with 8 bases matching TRBD2. The V and J ends lost 6 bases and 2 bases, in that order; junction bases with no gene match: 6. This CDR3 is 13 amino acids long. CDR1 DFQATT and CDR2 SNEGSKA come from the germline V gene (reference sequence).

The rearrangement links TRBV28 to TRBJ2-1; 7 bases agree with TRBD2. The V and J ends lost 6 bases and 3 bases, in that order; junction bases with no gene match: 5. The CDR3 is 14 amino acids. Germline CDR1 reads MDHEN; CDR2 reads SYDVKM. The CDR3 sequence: CASSGGSIYNEQFF. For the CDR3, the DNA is TGTGCCAGCAGCGGCGGGAGCATCTACAATGAGCAGTTCTTC.

The CDR3 protein is CASSGDGTYNEQFF. CDR3 DNA sequence: TGCGCCAGCAGTGGGGACGGAACCTACAATGAGCAGTTCTTC. The chain uses TRBV10-2 and TRBJ2-1; D assignment may be TRBD1 or TRBD2 (5 bases each). The CDR3 spans 14 residues. Trimming took 4 bases from V and 2 from J, leaving 9 bases between them. Germline V gene data show CDR1 as WSHSY and CDR2 as SAAADI.

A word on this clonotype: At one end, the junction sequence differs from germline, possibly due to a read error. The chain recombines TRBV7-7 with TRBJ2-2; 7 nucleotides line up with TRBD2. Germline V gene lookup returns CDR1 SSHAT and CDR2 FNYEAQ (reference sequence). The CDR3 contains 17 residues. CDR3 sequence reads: CASSPFWGRVNTGELFF. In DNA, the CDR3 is TGTGCTAGCAGCCCCTTTTGGGGGAGGGTGAACACCGGGGAGCTGTTTTTT.

The CDR3 DNA is TGTGCCAGCAGCCCGACCAGAAATCCGGGACAGGGGACCGGCGATACGCAGTATTTT. This sequence encodes CASSPTRNPGQGTGDTQYF. J is TRBJ2-3 and V is TRBV7-2, with TRBD1 identical over 10 bases. Germline CDR1 is SGHTA and CDR2 is FQGNSA. V lost 5 bases and J lost 6; bases outside the gene matches: 20. The CDR3 loop spans 19 amino acids. Combining the CDR3 with reference TRBV7-2 and TRBJ2-3 gives the whole variable domain GAGVSQSPSNKVTEKGKDVELRCDPISGHTALYWYRQSLGQGLEFLIYFQGNSAPDKSGLPSDRFSAERTGGSVSTLTIQRTQQEDSAVYLCASSPTRNPGQGTGDTQYFGPGTRLTVL.

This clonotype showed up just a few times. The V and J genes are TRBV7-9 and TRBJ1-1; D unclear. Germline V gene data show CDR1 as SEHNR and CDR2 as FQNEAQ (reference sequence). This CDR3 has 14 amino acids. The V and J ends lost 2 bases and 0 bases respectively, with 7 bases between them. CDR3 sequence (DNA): TGTGCCAGCAGCTTAACGTTCTTGAACACTGAAGCTTTCTTT. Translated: CASSLTFLNTEAFF.

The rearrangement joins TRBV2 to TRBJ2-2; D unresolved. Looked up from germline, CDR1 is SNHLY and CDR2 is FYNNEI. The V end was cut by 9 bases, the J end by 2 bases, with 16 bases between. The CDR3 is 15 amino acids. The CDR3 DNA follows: TGTGCCAGTGGCCTAGAAGGAAGTAACACCGGGGAGCTGTTTTTT. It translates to CASGLEGSNTGELFF. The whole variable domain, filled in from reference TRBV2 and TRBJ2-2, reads EPEVTQTPSHQVTQMGQEVILRCVPISNHLYFYWYRQILGQKVEFLVSFYNNEISEKSEIFDDQFSVERPDGSNFTLKIRSTKLEDSAMYFCASGLEGSNTGELFFGEGSRLTVL.

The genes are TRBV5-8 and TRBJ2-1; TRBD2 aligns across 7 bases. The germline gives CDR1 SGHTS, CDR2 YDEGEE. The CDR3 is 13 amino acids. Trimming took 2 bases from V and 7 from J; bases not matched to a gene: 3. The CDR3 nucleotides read TGTGCCAGCAGCTTTCGGGGGGTGAATGAGCAGTTCTTC. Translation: CASSFRGVNEQFF.

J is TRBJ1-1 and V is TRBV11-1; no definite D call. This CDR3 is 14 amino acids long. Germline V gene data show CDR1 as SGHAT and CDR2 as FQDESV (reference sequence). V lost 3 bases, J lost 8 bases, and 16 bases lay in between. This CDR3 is CASSFGSSAVEAFF. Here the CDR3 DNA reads TGTGCCAGCAGCTTTGGTTCGTCCGCAGTGGAAGCTTTCTTT. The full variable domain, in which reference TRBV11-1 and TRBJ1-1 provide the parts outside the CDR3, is EAEVAQSPRYKITEKSQAVAFWCDPISGHATLYWYRQILGQGPELLVQFQDESVVDDSQLPKDRFSAERLKGVDSTLKIQPAELGDSAMYLCASSFGSSAVEAFFGQGTRLTVV.

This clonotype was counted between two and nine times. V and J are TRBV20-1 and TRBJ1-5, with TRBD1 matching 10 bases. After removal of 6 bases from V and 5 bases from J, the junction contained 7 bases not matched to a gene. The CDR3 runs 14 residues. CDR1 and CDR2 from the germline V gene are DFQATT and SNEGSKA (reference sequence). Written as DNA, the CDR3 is TGCAGTGCCCCCGGGACAGGGGTCGATCAGCCCCAGCATTTT. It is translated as CSAPGTGVDQPQHF.

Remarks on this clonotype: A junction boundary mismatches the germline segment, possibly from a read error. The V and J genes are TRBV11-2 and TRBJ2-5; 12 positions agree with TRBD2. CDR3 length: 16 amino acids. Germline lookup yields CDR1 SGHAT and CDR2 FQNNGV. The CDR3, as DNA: TGTGCCAGCACCTTAAGAATGGGACTAGCGGGAGAGACCCAGTACTTC. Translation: CASTLRMGLAGETQYF.

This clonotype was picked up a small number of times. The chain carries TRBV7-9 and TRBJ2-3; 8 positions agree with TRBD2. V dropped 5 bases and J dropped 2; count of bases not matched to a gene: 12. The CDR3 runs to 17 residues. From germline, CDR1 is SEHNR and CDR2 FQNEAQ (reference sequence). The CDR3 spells CASSPRTSWDLTDTQYF. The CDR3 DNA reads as TGTGCCAGCAGCCCCCGGACTAGCTGGGATCTCACAGATACGCAGTATTTT. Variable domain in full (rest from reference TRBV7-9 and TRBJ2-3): DTGVSQNPRHKITKRGQNVTFRCDPISEHNRLYWYRQTLGQGPEFLTYFQNEAQLEKSRLLSDRFSAERPKGSFSTLEIQRTEQGDSAMYLCASSPRTSWDLTDTQYFGPGTRLTVL.

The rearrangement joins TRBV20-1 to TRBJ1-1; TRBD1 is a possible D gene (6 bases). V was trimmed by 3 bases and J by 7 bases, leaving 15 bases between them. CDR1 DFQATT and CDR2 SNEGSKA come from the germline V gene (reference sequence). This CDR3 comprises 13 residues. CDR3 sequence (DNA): TGCAGTGCTAGGAGGGGGAGATGGCTTGAAGCTTTCTTT. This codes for CSARRGRWLEAFF.

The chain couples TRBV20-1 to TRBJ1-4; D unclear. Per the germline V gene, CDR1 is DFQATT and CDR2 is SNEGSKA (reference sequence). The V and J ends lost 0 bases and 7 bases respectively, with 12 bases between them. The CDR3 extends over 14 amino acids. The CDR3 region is CSARERERGEKLFF. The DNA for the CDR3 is TGCAGTGCTAGAGAAAGAGAACGGGGTGAAAAACTGTTTTTT.